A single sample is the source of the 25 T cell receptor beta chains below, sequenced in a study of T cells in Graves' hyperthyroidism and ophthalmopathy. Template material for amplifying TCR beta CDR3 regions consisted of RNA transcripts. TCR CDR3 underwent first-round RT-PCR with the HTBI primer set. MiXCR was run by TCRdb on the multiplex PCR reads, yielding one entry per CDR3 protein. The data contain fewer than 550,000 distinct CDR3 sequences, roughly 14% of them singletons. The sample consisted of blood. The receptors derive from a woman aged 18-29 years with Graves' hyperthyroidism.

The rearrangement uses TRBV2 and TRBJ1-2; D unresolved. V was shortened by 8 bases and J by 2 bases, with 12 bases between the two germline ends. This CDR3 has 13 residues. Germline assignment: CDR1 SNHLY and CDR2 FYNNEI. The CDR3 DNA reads TGTGCCAGCGATGGAGGACTCAACTATGGCTACACCTTC. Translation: CASDGGLNYGYTF. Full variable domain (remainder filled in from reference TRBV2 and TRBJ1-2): EPEVTQTPSHQVTQMGQEVILRCVPISNHLYFYWYRQILGQKVEFLVSFYNNEISEKSEIFDDQFSVERPDGSNFTLKIRSTKLEDSAMYFCASDGGLNYGYTFGSGTRLTVV.

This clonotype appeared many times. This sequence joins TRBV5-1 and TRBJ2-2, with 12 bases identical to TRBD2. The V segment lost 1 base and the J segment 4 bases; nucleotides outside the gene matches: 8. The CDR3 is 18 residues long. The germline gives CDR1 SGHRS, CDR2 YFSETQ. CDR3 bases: TGCGCCAGCAGCTTGTCGCCTAGCGGGAGGGCCTTCACCGGGGAGCTGTTTTTT. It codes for CASSLSPSGRAFTGELFF.

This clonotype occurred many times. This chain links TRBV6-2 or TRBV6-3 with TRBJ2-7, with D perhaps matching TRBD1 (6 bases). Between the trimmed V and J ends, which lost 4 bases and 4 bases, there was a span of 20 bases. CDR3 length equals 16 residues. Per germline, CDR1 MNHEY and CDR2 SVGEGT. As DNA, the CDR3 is TGTGCCAGCAGTTTTCACTCCGGGACATCCCGATACGAGCAGTACTTC. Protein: CASSFHSGTSRYEQYF.

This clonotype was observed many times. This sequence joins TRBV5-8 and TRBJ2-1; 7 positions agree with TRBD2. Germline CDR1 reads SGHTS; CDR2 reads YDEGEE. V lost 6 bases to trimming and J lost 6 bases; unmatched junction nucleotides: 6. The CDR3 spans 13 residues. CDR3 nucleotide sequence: TGTGCCAGCAACGACCTAGCGGCCAATGAGCAGTTCTTC. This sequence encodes CASNDLAANEQFF.

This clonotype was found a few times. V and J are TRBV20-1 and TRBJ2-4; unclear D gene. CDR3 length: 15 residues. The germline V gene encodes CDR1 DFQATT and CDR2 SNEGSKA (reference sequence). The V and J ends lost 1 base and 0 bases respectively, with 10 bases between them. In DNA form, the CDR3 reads TGCAGTGCTAGAGTGCTAGATCTAGCCAAAAACATTCAGTACTTC. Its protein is CSARVLDLAKNIQYF.

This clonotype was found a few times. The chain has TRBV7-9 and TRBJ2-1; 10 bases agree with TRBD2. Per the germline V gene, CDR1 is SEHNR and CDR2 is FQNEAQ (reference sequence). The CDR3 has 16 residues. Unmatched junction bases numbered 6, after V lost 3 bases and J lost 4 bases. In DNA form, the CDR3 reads TGTGCCAGCAGCTTGGATCTACTAGCGGGGTACAATGAGCAGTTCTTC. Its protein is CASSLDLLAGYNEQFF.

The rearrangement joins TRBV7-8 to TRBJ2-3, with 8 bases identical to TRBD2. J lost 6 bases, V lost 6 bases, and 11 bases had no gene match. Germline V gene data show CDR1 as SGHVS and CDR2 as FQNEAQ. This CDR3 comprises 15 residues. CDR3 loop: CASSFGTSAGDTQYF. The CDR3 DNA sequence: TGTGCCAGCAGTTTTGGGACTAGTGCGGGGGATACGCAGTATTTT.

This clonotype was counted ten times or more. CDR3: CASSLPGTLNEKLFF. CDR3 nucleotide sequence: TGTGCCAGCAGCCTACCCGGGACACTTAATGAAAAACTGTTTTTT. The chain uses TRBV7-9 and TRBJ1-4, with a possible D match to TRBD1 (6 bases). The CDR3 is 15 amino acids. Trimming cost V 5 bases and J 4 bases, with 14 bases left between them. Germline V CDR1 and CDR2: SEHNR, FQNEAQ (reference sequence).

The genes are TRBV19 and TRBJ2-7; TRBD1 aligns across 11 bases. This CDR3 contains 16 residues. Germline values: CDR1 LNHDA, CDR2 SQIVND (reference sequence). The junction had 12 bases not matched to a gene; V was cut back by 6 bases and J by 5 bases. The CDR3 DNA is TGTGCCAGTAGCCTTTGGGACAGGGGGACGATCAACGAGCAGTACTTC. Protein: CASSLWDRGTINEQYF. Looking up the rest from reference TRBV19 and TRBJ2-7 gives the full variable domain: DGGITQSPKYLFRKEGQNVTLSCEQNLNHDAMYWYRQDPGQGLRLIYYSQIVNDFQKGDIAEGYSVSREKKESFPLTVTSAQKNPTAFYLCASSLWDRGTINEQYFGPGTRLTVT.

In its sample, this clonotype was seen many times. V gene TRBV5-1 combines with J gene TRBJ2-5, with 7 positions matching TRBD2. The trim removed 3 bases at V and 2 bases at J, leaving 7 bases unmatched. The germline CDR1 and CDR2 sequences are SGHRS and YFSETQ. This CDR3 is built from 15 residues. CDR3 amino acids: CASSSGGSRQETQYF. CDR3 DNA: TGCGCCAGCAGCTCAGGCGGGAGTCGACAAGAGACCCAGTACTTC.

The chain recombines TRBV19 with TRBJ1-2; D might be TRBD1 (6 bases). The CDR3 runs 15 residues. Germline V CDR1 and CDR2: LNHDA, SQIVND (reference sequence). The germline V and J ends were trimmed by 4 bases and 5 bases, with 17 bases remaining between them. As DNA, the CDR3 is TGTGCCAGTAGTACCTCTACGGGGGGCGGGTATGGCTACACCTTC. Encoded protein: CASSTSTGGGYGYTF.

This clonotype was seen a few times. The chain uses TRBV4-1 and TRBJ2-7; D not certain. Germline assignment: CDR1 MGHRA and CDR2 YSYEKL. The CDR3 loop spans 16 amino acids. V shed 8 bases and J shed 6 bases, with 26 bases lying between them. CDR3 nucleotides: TGCGCCAGCCGACCTCAGATTGGCGGTCCTTTGGGCGAGCAGTACTTC. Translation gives CASRPQIGGPLGEQYF.

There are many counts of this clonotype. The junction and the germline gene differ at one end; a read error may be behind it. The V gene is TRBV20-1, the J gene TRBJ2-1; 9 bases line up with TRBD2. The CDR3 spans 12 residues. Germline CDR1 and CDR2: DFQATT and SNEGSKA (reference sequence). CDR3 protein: CRASGNHNEQFF. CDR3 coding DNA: TGCAGAGCTAGCGGGAATCACAATGAGCAGTTCTTC.

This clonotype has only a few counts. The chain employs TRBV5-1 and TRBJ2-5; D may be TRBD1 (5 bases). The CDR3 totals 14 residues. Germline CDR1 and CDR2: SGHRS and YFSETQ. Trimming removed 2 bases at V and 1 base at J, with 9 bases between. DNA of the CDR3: TGCGCCAGCAGCTTTGGAAGGGGCCAAGAGACCCAGTACTTC. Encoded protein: CASSFGRGQETQYF.

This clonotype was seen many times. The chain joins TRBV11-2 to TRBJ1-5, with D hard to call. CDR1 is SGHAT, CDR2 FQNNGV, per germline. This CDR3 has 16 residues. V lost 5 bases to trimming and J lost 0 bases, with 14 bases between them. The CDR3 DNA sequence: TGTGCCAGCAGCCTAAGGGCTGATTCTAGCAATCAGCCCCAGCATTTT. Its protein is CASSLRADSSNQPQHF.

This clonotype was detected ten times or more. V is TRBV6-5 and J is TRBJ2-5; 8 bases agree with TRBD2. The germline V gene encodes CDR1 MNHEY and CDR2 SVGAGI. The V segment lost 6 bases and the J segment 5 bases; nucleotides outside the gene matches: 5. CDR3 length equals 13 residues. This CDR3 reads CASRERERETQYF. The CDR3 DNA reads TGTGCCAGCAGAGAGCGGGAGAGGGAGACCCAGTACTTC.

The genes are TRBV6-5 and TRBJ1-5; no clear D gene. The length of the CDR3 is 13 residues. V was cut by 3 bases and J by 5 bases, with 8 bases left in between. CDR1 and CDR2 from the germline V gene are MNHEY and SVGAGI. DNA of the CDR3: TGTGCCAGCAGTTATTATAGGGATCAGCCCCAGCATTTT. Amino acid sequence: CASSYYRDQPQHF.

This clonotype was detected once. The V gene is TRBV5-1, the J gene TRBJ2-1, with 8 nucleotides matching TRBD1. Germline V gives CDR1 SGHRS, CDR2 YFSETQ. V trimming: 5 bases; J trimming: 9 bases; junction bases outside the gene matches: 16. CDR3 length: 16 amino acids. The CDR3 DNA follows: TGCGCCAGCAGAGGGGAGAAAAGAACAGGGGGGAGTGAGCAGTTCTTC. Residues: CASRGEKRTGGSEQFF.

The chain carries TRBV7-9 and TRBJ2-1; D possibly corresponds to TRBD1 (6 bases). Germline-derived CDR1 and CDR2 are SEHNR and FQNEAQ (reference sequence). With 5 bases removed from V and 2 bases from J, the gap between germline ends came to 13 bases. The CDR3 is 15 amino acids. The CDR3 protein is CASSPIQGTYNEQFF. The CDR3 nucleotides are TGTGCCAGCAGCCCGATACAGGGTACCTACAATGAGCAGTTCTTC.

DNA for the CDR3: TGTGCCACCAGCAGAACCCAGGGGATTTCACCCCTCCACTTT. This codes for CATSRTQGISPLHF. The rearrangement joins TRBV15 to TRBJ1-6; weak D call: TRBD1 (6 bases). Between the trimmed V and J ends, which lost 2 bases and 9 bases, there was a span of 11 bases. This CDR3 has 14 amino acids. Germline assignment: CDR1 LNHNV and CDR2 YYDKDF (reference sequence).

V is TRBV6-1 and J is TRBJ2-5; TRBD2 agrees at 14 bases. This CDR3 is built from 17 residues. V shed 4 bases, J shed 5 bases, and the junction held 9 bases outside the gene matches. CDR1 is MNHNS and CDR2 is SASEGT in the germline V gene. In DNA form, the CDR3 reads TGTGCCAGCAGTGGACCCGGGACTAGCGGGAGAATGGAGACCCAGTACTTC. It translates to CASSGPGTSGRMETQYF.

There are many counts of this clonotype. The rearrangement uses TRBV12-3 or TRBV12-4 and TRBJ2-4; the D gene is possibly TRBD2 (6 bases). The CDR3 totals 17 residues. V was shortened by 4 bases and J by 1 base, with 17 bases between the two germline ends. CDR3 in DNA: TGTGCCAGCAGTTCACACAGTGGTGGGGGGGCCAAAAACATTCAGTACTTC. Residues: CASSSHSGGGAKNIQYF.

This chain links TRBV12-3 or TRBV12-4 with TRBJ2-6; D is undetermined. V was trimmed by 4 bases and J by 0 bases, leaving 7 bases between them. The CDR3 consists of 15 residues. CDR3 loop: CASSSDTSGANVLTF. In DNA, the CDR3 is TGTGCCAGCAGTTCTGACACCTCTGGGGCCAACGTCCTGACTTTC.

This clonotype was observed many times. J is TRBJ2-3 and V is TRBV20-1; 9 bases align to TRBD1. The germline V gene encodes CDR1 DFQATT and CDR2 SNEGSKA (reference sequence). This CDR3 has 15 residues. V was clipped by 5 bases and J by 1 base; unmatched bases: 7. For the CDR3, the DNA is TGCAGTGCTTCTCAACGGACAGGGGGCACAGATACGCAGTATTTT. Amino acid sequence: CSASQRTGGTDTQYF.

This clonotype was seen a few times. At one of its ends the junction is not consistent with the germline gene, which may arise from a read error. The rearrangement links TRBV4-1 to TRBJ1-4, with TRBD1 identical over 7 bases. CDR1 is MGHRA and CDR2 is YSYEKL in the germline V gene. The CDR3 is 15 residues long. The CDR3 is CASTTTGATNGKLFF. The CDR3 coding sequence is TGCGCCAGCACCACTACAGGGGCAACTAATGGAAAACTGTTTTTT.